This TCR beta chain came from a study of cytomegalovirus exposure and HLA in healthy donors. As regards this clone: No antigen is known for it.

In the PCR, 60 Vbeta and 13 Jbeta primers were used. Data came from immunoSEQ multiplex PCR; TCRdb stores just in-frame clones and leaves some out. Found here are some 190,000 clones, about 80% of them singletons; the top ten hold about 1%. The CDR3 length is 16 residues. Trimming at V came to 0 bases and at J to 10 bases, leaving 7 bases not matched to a gene. Germline CDR1 reads SGDLS; CDR2 reads YYNGEE. Study conclusions and caveats: One cluster of highly shared sequence variants probably arose as a sequencing artifact. Earlier analysis yielded a pattern in which most TCR beta V segments were productive about 87% or about 30% of the time.

Healthy individuals who donated bone marrow served as the donors. Unrecorded immune exposures were likely, despite nominal health at sampling. This chain joins TRBV9 and TRBJ1-6; 10 nucleotides align to TRBD1. The sequencing sample was made of PBMCs. The source is a woman aged 40 to 50 in good health and CMV-seronegative. The CDR3 DNA reads as TGTGCCAGCAGCGTAGGGACAGGGGGAGGTAGATCACCCCTCCACTTT. Translating gives CASSVGTGGGRSPLHF.